This TCR beta chain emerged from a study of blood T cell repertoires in COVID-19 (TCRdb year 2020). Describing the broader study: Samples covering the acute and convalescent phases of COVID-19 were provided by collaborators in the United States, Italy and Spain. The prospective study material was composed of cDNA or gDNA derived from T cells, B-cell-depleted T cells, or PBMCs. The dataset comprised deeply sampled blood TCRbeta repertoires from subjects exposed to, actively infected with, or recovered from COVID-19. The repertoires were released in a freely available public database intended as a resource for research on the immune response to SARS-CoV-2. Samples came from the ongoing ImmuneRACE study (first 160 participants) plus 1,254 subjects from 6 global collaborators. Nearly every sample came with metadata listing a de-identified subject ID, COVID-19 status, age in years and sex. Where available, HLA class I and class II types were taken from metadata supplied by the sample provider and were not determined by assay-based typing.

Broader findings and caveats from the paper: The amount of clinical and demographic metadata varied by source and participant and was provided uncurated.

Including the terminal cysteine and phenylalanine, the CDR3 comprises 13 residues. Only CDR3 DNA is held: 39 bases, read in frame from base 1. Deletion took 2 bases off V and 13 bases off J, with a span of 12 bases between the germline ends. The germline V gene supplies CDR1 ENHRY and CDR2 SYGVKD. The immunoSEQ Assay, a bias-controlled multiplex PCR, was used to amplify TCRbeta CDR3 regions from genomic DNA. Per the source publication's procedure: Within the assay, amplification of reference gene primers was used to estimate how many nucleated cells each sample contained. Sequence reads were collapsed and filtered to measure the absolute abundance of every unique TCRbeta CDR3 rearrangement. For each sample, productive Simpson clonality was calculated as the square root of Simpson's diversity index over productive rearrangements. Imported from immuneACCESS, the table was reduced by TCRdb to in-frame sequences with V and J called. These copies leave out some clones; in studies compared against another copy, an unresolved V gene accounts for under half, and the cause of the remainder is not known. That table is the source of V, J and clone size, and D and trimming were worked out from the DNA. This sample lists roughly 150,000 clones; 80% to 85% were detected once. The ten most abundant clones make up approximately 8% of the sample.

On this clone: Its recognized antigen is unknown. No much larger clonotype is one base removed from it; base qualities were not supplied.

Enrolling through a virtual design, the prospective study's participants ranged in age from about 18 to 100 years and lived across about two dozen United States geographic areas. Cohort assignment in the prospective study relied on participant-reported clinical history from a screening survey and a study questionnaire. For ImmuneRACE Cohort 3, a participant was defined as recovered based on two consecutive negative NP/OP PCR tests, clearance by a healthcare professional, or resolution of symptoms. In the prospective study, mobile phlebotomists collected whole blood, serum and a nasopharyngeal or oropharyngeal swab from each participant. Prospective study participants could optionally give additional blood draws and questionnaires over an approximately 2-month period. Before DNA extraction, blood samples from the prospective study were shipped at room temperature or frozen.

The sample consisted of PBMCs or T cells enriched from blood (not recorded which). The source is a woman in her forties or fifties who had recovered from COVID-19. The chain links TRBV10-3 with TRBJ1-6; a confident D gene designation cannot be given. At the DNA level, the sequence is TGTGCCATCAGTGAGCGTCCCCGGTGGCCCCTCCACTTT. This codes for CAISERPRWPLHF.